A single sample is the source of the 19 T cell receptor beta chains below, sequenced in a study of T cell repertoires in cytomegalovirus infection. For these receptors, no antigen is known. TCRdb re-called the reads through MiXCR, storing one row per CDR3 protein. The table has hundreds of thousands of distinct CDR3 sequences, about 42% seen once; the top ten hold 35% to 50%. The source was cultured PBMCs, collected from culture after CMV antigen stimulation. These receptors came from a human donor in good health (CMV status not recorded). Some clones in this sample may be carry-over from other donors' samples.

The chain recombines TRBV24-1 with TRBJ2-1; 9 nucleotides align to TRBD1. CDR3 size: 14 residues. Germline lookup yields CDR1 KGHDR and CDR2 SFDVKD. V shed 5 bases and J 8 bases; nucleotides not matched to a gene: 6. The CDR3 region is CATSVTGGRDEQFF. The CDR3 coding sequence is TGTGCCACCAGTGTCACAGGGGGCCGGGATGAGCAGTTCTTC.

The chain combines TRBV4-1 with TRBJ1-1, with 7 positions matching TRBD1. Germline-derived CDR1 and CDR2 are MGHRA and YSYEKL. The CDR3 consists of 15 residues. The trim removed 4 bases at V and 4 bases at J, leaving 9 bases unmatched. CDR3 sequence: CASSRSQGLATEAFF. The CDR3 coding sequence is TGCGCCAGCAGCCGTTCACAGGGGCTGGCCACTGAAGCTTTCTTT.

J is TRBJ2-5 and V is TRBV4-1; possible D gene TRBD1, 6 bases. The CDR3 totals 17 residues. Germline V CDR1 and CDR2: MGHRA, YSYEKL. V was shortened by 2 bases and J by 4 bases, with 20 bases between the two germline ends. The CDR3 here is CASSQSTPQGMGETQYF. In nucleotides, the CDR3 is TGCGCCAGCAGCCAAAGCACCCCTCAGGGGATGGGAGAGACCCAGTACTTC.

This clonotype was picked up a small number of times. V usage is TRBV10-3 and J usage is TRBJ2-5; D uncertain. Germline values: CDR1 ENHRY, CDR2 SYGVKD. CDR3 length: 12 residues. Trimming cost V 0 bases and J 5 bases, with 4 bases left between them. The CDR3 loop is CAISESVETQYF. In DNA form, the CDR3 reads TGTGCCATCAGTGAGTCGGTGGAGACCCAGTACTTC.

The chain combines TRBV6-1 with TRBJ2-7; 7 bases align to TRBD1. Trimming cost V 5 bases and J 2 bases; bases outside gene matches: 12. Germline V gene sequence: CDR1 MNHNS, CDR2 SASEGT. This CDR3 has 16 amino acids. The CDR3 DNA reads TGTGCCAGCAGTCCACGTATACGACAGGGCGCCTACGAGCAGTACTTC. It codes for CASSPRIRQGAYEQYF.

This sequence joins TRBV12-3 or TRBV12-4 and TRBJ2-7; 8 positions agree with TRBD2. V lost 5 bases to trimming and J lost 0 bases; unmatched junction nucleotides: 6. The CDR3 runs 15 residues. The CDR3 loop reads CASSRIAGSSYEQYF. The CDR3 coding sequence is TGTGCCAGCAGTCGAATAGCGGGAAGCTCCTACGAGCAGTACTTC.

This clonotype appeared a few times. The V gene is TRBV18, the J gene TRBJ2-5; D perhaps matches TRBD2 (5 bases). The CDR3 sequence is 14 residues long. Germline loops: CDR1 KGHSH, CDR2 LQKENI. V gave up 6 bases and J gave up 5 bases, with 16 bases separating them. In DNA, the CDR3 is TGTGCCAGCTCCCGACCCGGACTGGGGGAGACCCAGTACTTC. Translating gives CASSRPGLGETQYF. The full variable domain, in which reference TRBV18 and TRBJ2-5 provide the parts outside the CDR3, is NAGVMQNPRHLVRRRGQEARLRCSPMKGHSHVYWYRQLPEEGLKFMVYLQKENIIDESGMPKERFSAEFPKEGPSILRIQQVVRGDSAAYFCASSRPGLGETQYFGPGTRLLVL.

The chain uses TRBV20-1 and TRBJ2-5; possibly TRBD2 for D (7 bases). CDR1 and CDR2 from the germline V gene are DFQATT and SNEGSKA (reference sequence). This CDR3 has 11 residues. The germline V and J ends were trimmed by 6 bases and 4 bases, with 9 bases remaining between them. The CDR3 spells CSAGGPETQYF. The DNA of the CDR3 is TGCAGTGCCGGGGGGCCAGAGACCCAGTACTTC.

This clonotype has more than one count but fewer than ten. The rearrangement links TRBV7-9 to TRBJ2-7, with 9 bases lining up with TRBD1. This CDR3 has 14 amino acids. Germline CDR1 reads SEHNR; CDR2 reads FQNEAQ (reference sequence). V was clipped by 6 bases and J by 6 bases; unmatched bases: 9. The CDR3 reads CASRTPGQGGEQYF. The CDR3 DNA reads TGTGCCAGCAGAACACCGGGACAGGGAGGCGAGCAGTACTTC.

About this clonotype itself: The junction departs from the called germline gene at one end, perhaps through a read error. CDR3 loop: CVSSPLAGGQFF. Written as DNA, the CDR3 is TGTGTCAGCAGCCCCCTGGCGGGGGGACAGTTCTTC. This rearrangement joins TRBV7-2 to TRBJ2-1, with TRBD2 identical over 8 bases. The CDR3 totals 12 residues. In germline, CDR1 is SGHTA, CDR2 FQGNSA.

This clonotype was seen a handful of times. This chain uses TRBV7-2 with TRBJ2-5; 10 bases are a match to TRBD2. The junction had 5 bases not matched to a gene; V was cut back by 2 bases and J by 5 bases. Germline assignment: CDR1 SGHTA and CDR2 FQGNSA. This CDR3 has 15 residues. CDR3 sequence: CASSLSGTSAETQYF. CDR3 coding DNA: TGTGCCAGCAGCTTATCGGGGACTAGCGCTGAGACCCAGTACTTC.

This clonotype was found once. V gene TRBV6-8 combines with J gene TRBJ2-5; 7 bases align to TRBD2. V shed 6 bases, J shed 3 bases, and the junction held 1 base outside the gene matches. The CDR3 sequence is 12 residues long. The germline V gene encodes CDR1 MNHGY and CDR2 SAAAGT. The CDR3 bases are TGTGCCAGCAGGGCGGGGGAAGAGACCCAGTACTTC. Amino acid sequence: CASRAGEETQYF.

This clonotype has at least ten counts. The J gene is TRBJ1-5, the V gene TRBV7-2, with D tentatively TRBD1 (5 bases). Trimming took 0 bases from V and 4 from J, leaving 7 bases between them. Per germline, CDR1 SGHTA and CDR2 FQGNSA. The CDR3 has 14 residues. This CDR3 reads CASSLARGNQPQHF. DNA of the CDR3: TGTGCCAGCAGCTTAGCTAGGGGAAATCAGCCCCAGCATTTT.

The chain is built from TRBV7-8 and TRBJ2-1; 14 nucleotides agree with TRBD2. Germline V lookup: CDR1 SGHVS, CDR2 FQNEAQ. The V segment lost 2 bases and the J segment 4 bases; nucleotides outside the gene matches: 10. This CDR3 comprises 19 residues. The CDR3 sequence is CASSLRGLAGVPRYNEQFF. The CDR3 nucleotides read TGTGCCAGCAGCTTAAGGGGACTAGCGGGAGTCCCTCGGTACAATGAGCAGTTCTTC.

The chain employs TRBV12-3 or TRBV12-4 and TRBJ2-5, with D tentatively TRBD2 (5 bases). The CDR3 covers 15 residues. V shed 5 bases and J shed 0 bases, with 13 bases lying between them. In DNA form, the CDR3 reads TGTGCCAGCAGTCCGCCCCGGGGAAACCAAGAGACCCAGTACTTC. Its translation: CASSPPRGNQETQYF.

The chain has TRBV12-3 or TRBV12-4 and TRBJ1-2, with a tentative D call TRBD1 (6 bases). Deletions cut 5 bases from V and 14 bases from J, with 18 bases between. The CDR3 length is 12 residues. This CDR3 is CASSPRTAVRTF. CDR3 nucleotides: TGTGCCAGCAGTCCCCGGACAGCAGTAAGGACCTTC.

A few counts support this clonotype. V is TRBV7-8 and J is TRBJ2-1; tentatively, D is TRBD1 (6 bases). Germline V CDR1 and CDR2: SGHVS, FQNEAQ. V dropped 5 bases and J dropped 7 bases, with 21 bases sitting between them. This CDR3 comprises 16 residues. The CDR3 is CASSPHVSGVRNEQFF. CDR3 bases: TGTGCCAGCAGCCCCCATGTATCAGGGGTTAGGAATGAGCAGTTCTTC.

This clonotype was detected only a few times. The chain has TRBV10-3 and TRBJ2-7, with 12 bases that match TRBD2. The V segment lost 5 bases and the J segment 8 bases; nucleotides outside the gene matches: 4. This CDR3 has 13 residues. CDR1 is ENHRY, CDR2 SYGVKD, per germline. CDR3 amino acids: CAISPSGRAQQYF. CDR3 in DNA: TGTGCCATCAGTCCTAGCGGGAGGGCCCAGCAGTACTTC.

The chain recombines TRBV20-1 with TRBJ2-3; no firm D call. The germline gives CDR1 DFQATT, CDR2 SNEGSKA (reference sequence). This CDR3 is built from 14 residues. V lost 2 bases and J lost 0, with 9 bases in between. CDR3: CSARKSSSTDTQYF. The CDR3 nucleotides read TGCAGTGCTAGAAAATCTTCTAGCACAGATACGCAGTATTTT.